This entry is about one T cell receptor (beta chain). Its antigen is undetermined. The data derive from a study of OX40 agonist ivuxolimab in advanced cancers. Looking at the study overall: The study enrolled dose-escalation patients with hepatocellular carcinoma, melanoma, renal cell or head and neck cancer.

Germline V lookup: CDR1 SGHVS, CDR2 FNYEAQ. The V end lost 2 bases, the J end lost 7 bases, and 9 bases lay between the germline ends. The CDR3 length is 14 residues. TCRdb's table, derived via immunoSEQ multiplex PCR, lists solely in-frame clones and lacks some. The profile shows more than 85,000 clones, around 88% of them singletons. Study results and limitations: With doses of 0.1-3.0 mg/kg, partial responders showed among the lowest clonal expansion. The study observed clonal expansion of CD4+ and CD8+ blood T cells by week 6 at 0.1 to 3.0 mg/kg.

Sample: CD4+ or CD8+ T cells sorted from blood, taken in a trial of the OX40 agonist ivuxolimab. This receptor was identified in an adult with an advanced solid tumor such as melanoma, head and neck, liver or kidney cancer. The chain has TRBV7-6 and TRBJ1-6; D not resolved. CDR3 DNA: TGTGCCAGCAGCTTATATTTCGAGAATTCACCCCTCCACTTT. Protein sequence: CASSLYFENSPLHF. Full variable domain (missing parts from reference TRBV7-6 and TRBJ1-6): GAGVSQSPRYKVTKRGQDVALRCDPISGHVSLYWYRQALGQGPEFLTYFNYEAQQDKSGLPNDRFSAERPEGSISTLTIQRTEQRDSAMYRCASSLYFENSPLHFGNGTRLTVT.